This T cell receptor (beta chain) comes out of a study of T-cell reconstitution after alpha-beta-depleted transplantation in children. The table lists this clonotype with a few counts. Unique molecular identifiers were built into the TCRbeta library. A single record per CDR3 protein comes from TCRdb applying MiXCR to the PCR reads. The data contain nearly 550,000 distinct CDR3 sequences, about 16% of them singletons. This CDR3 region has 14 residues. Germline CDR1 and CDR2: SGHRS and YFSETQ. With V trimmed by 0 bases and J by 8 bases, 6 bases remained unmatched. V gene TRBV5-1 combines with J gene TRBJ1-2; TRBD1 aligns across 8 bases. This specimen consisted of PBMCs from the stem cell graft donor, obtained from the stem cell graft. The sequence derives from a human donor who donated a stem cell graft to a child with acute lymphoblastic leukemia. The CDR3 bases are TGCGCCAGCAGCTTGGGGACAGGGTACGGCGGCTACACCTTC. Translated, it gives CASSLGTGYGGYTF.